This T cell receptor (beta chain) was identified during a study of T cell changes during pregnancy in multiple sclerosis. Per the germline V gene, CDR1 is KGHSH and CDR2 is LQKENI. Trimming stripped 8 bases from V and 2 bases from J, with 10 bases between. The CDR3 is 13 amino acids. Assay: immunoSEQ multiplex PCR; the TCRdb copy retains only in-frame clones and omits some. The data show 90,000 or so clones, with roughly nine tenths seen just once and around 3.3% held by the top ten. The chain is built from TRBV18 and TRBJ1-3, with a tentative D call TRBD1 (6 bases). This TCR derives from a female donor in good health, serving as a control in a pregnancy study. Some clones in this sample may be carry-over from other donors' samples. Sequencing was performed on PBMCs, taken in the first trimester of pregnancy. In DNA form, the CDR3 reads TGTGCCAGCACCCGGACAGCTGGAAACACCATATATTTT. Translation: CASTRTAGNTIYF.